Listed below are T cell receptor beta chains from one sample, sequenced in a study of shared clonotypes between healthy human individuals. The repertoire was sequenced with immunoSEQ multiplex PCR; TCRdb's copy has only in-frame clones and lacks some. The top ten hold around 0.38% of the sample, which has approximately 2,300,000 clones, around 93% seen once. Material for sequencing was naive CD4+ T cells from PBMCs. These receptors all come from a man aged 18 to 29 in good health. Some clones in this sample may be carry-over from other donors' samples. Both conserved end residues are part of each CDR3. Each record gives: clone size, V gene, J gene, CDR3 protein. Clone size, where shown, is once, few, many, or a class for clones that have expanded.

.	TRBV11-1	TRBJ2-1	CASSLEQYGAYNEQFF
.	TRBV6-5	TRBJ2-7	CASSADGNSYEQYF
.	TRBV2	TRBJ2-7	CASSEGGQGPYEQYF
.	TRBV2	TRBJ2-2	CASQGVLTNTGELFF
.	TRBV28	TRBJ1-2	CASSKQLPPYGYTF
.	TRBV5-1	TRBJ2-1	CASSKEVGQNEQFF
.	TRBV5-1	TRBJ2-1	CASSYRTSAYEQFF
.	TRBV5-4	TRBJ2-7	CASSLSRSYEQYF
.	TRBV5-1	TRBJ2-7	CASSPRRGSGRGHEQYF
few	TRBV7-3	TRBJ1-2	CASSILPAGRGGLDGYTF
.	TRBV6-5	TRBJ2-4	CASKALDLAKNIQYF
.	TRBV5-1	TRBJ2-3	CASIRQTGAKDTQYF
once	TRBV6-6	TRBJ2-7	CASSAGNYEQYF
few	TRBV19	TRBJ2-5	CASSPEGGREETQYF
.	TRBV27	TRBJ2-5	CASSSTYRGQETQYF
once	TRBV2	TRBJ2-7	CAGSAGGVTYEQYF
.	TRBV29-1	TRBJ1-2	CSVGGGHYGYTF
once	TRBV4-2	TRBJ2-5	CASSPRSGSQETQYF
.	TRBV7-8	TRBJ1-6	CASSPTHENSPLHF
.	TRBV30	TRBJ2-1	CAWSAVAGHRNEQFF
.	TRBV7-9	TRBJ2-2	CASSFETGDGTGELFF
.	TRBV25-1	TRBJ2-2	CASSRRGTNTGELFF
once	TRBV19	TRBJ1-4	CASSRGRNEKLFF
once	TRBV18	TRBJ2-2	CASSRVRRMNTGELFF
.	TRBV15	TRBJ2-5	CATSREAALRTQYF
.	TRBV4-1	TRBJ2-1	CASSGRRENLGNEQFF
few	TRBV2	TRBJ1-5	CASSGQQRSNQPQHF
.	TRBV18	TRBJ2-4	CASSVTGTENIQYF
.	TRBV4-2	TRBJ2-3	CASSQASGSMDTQYF
.	TRBV5-1	TRBJ1-1	CASSFGQGVTEAFF